A selection of T cell receptor beta chains follows, all from one sample in a study of blood T cell repertoires in COVID-19. The data were produced by immunoSEQ multiplex PCR, yet TCRdb's version contains in-frame clones alone and is incomplete. The sample holds tens of thousands of clones, 70% to 90% seen once. Sequenced material: peripheral blood. The receptors come from a woman aged 80 or older with acute or convalescent COVID-19. The CDR3 runs from the conserved cysteine through the conserved F or W.

v_call	j_call	cdr3_aa
TRBV5-1	TRBJ2-1	CASSLSTSVNEQFF
TRBV28	TRBJ2-5	CASSLDRVIETQYF
TRBV19	TRBJ1-1	CASSSSPQGAEAFF
TRBV2	TRBJ2-2	CASSEREGAIGELFF
TRBV11-2	TRBJ1-1	CASSSGTEMNTEAFF
TRBV7-2	TRBJ2-5	CASSPASGRALETQYF
TRBV6-6	TRBJ2-2	CASSRTGSGELFF
TRBV24-1	TRBJ1-5	CATRDRDNQPQHF
TRBV3-1/TRBV3-2	TRBJ1-1	CASGEDENTEAFF
TRBV5-4	TRBJ2-1	CASSFQVAGHNEQFF
TRBV7-2	TRBJ1-5	CASSSTGVSNQPQHF
TRBV28	TRBJ1-3	CASSLGGGALSGNTIYF
TRBV19	TRBJ1-2	CASSTPWDRDLEYGYTF
TRBV12-1	TRBJ2-3	CASSFITQGDRGRGTDTQYF
TRBV5-1	TRBJ2-1	CASSEGTSGSNEQFF
TRBV19	TRBJ2-5	CASSGGSQETQYF
TRBV6-2/TRBV6-3	TRBJ2-1	CASSPRGTYNEQFF
TRBV18	TRBJ2-4	CASSPPAPEGNIQYF
TRBV7-8	TRBJ1-5	CASSLGSGADYSNQPQHF
TRBV5-6	TRBJ1-6	CASTQFGDRRLYNSPLHF
TRBV29-1	TRBJ2-5	CSINRDRQETQYF
TRBV3-1/TRBV3-2	TRBJ2-1	CASSLLSGSGHNEQFF
TRBV6-5	TRBJ2-1	CASSYSIGGKQFF
TRBV28	TRBJ2-6	CASSSSSLGANVLTF
TRBV3-1/TRBV3-2	TRBJ2-2	CASTLMAGAPGELFF
TRBV10-3	TRBJ1-2	CAISLSGTGASGYTF
TRBV19	TRBJ2-5	CASSMGRRRGEETQYF
TRBV28	TRBJ1-5	CASSWDRGTNQPQHF